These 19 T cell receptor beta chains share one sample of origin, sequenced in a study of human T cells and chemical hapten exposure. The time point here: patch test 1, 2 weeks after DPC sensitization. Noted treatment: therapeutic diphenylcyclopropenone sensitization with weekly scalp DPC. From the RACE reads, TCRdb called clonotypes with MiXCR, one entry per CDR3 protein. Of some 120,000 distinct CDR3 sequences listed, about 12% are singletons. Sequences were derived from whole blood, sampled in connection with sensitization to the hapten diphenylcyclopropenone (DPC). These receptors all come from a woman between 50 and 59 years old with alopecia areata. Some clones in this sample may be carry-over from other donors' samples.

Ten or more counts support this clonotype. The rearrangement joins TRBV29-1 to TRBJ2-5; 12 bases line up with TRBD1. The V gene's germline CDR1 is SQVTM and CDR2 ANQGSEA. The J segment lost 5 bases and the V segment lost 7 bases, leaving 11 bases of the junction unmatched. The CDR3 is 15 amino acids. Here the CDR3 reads CSATGTGGVSETQYF. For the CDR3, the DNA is TGCAGCGCCACCGGGACAGGGGGCGTGTCGGAGACCCAGTACTTC. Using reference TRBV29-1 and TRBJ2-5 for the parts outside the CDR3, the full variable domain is SAVISQKPSRDICQRGTSLTIQCQVDSQVTMMFWYRQQPGQSLTLIATANQGSEATYESGFVIDKFPISRPNLTFSTLTVSNMSPEDSSIYLCSATGTGGVSETQYFGPGTRLLVL.

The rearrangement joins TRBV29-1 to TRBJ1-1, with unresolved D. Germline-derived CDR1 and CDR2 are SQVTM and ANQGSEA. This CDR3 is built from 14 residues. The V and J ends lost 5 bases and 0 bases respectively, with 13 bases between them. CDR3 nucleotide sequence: TGCAGCGTTAGCCCCGGGTACATGAACACTGAAGCTTTCTTT. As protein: CSVSPGYMNTEAFF.

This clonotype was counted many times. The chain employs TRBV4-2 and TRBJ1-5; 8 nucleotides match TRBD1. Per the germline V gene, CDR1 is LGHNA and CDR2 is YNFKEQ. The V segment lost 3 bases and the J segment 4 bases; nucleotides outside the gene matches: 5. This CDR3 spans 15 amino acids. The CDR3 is CASSQGDRGNQPQHF. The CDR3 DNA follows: TGTGCCAGCAGCCAGGGAGACAGGGGAAATCAGCCCCAGCATTTT.

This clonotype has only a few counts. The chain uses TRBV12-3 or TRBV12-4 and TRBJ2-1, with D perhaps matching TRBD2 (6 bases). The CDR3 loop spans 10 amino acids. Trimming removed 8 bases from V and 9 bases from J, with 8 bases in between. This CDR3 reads CASGTLEQFF. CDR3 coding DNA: TGTGCCAGCGGGACTCTTGAGCAGTTCTTC.

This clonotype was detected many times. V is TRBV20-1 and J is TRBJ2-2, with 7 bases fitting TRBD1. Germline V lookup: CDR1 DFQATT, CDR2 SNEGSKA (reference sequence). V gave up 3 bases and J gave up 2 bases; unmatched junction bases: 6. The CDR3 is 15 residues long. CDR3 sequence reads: CSARSGDRNTGELFF. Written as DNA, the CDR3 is TGCAGTGCTAGGTCCGGGGACAGAAACACCGGGGAGCTGTTTTTT.

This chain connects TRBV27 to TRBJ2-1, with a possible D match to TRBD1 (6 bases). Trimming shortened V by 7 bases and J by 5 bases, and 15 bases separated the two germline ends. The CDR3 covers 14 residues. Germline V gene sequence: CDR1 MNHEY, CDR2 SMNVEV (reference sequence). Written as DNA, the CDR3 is TGTGCCAGCAACACAGGGTTTTTGGACAATGAGCAGTTCTTC. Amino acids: CASNTGFLDNEQFF.

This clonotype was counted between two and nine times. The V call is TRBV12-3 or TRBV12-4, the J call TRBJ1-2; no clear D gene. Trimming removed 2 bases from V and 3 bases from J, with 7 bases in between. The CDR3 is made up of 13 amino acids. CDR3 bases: TGTGCCAGCAGTTTAATTGCTGACTATGGCTACACCTTC. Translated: CASSLIADYGYTF.

As DNA, the CDR3 is TGCGCCAGCAGCCAAGATAAGGCAGCCTGGGCCGGCTACACCTTC. Translated, it gives CASSQDKAAWAGYTF. The rearrangement joins TRBV4-1 to TRBJ1-2; D gene ambiguous. Per the germline V gene, CDR1 is MGHRA and CDR2 is YSYEKL. Trimming left V 0 bases short and J 8 bases short, with 16 bases between. The CDR3 runs to 15 residues.

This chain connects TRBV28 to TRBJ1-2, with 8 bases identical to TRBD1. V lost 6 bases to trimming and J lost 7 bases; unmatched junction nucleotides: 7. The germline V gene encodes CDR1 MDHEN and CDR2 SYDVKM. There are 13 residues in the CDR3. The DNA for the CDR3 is TGTGCCAGCAGGGGGGACAGGCCCAGTGGCTACACCTTC. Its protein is CASRGDRPSGYTF.

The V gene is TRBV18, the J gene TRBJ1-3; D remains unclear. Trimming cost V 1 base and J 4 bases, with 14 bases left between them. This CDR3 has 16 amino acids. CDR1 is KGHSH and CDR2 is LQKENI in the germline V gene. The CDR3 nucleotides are TGTGCCAGCTCACCACTCCCCGGGGATCGCGGAAACACCATATATTTT. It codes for CASSPLPGDRGNTIYF.

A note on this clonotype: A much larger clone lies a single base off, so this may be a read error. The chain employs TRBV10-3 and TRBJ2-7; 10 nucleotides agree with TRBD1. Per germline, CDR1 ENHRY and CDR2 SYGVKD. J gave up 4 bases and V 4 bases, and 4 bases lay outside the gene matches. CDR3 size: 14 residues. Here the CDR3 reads CAISGDRGPYEQYF. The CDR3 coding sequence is TGTGCCATCAGTGGGGACAGGGGACCTTACGAGCAGTACTTC.

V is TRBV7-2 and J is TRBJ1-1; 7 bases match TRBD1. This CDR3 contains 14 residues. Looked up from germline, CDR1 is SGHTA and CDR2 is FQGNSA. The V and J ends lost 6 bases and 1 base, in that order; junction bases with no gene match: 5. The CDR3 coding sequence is TGTGCCAGCAGGGAGAGGACAGGGAACACTGAAGCTTTCTTT. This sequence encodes CASRERTGNTEAFF.

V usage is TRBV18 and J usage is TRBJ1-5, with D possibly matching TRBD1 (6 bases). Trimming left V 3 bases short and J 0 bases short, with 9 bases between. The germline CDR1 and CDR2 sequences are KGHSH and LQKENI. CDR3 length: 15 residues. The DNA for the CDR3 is TGTGCCAGCTCACCTCAGGGGAATAGCAATCAGCCCCAGCATTTT. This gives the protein CASSPQGNSNQPQHF.

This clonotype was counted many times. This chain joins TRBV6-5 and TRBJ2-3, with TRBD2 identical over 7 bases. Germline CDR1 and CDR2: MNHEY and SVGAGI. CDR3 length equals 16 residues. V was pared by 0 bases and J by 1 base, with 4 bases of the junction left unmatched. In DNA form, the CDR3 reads TGTGCCAGCAGTTACTCCTTGCTAGCGGGCACAGATACGCAGTATTTT. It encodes CASSYSLLAGTDTQYF.

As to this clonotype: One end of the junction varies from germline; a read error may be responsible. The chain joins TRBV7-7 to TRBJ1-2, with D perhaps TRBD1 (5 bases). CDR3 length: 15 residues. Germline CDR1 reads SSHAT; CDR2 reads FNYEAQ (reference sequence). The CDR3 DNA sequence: TGTGCTAGCAGCTCCCAGGGTAGCGACGACTATGGCTACACCTTC. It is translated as CASSSQGSDDYGYTF.

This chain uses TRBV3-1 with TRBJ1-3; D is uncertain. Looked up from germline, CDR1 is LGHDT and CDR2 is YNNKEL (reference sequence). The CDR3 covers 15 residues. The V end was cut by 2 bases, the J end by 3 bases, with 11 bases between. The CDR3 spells CASSQREKNGNTIYF. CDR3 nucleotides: TGTGCCAGCAGCCAACGGGAGAAAAATGGAAACACCATATATTTT.

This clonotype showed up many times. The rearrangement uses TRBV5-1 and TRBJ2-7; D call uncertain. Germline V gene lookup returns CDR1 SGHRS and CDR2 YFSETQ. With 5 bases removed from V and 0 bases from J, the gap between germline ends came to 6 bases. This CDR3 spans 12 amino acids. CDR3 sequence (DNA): TGCGCCAGCAGACAGAACTCCTACGAGCAGTACTTC. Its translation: CASRQNSYEQYF.

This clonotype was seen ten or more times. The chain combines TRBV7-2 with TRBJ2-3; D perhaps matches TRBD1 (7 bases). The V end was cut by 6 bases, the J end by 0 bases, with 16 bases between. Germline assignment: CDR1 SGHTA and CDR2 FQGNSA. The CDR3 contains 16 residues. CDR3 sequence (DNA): TGTGCCAGCAGACAGGGGACTTACCTTAGCACAGATACGCAGTATTTT. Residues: CASRQGTYLSTDTQYF.

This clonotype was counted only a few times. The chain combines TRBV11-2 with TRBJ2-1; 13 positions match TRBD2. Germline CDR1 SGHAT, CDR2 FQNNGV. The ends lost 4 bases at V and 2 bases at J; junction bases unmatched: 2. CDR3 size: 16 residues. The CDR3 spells CASSSGLAGAYNEQFF. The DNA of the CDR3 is TGTGCCAGCAGCTCTGGACTAGCGGGGGCCTACAATGAGCAGTTCTTC.